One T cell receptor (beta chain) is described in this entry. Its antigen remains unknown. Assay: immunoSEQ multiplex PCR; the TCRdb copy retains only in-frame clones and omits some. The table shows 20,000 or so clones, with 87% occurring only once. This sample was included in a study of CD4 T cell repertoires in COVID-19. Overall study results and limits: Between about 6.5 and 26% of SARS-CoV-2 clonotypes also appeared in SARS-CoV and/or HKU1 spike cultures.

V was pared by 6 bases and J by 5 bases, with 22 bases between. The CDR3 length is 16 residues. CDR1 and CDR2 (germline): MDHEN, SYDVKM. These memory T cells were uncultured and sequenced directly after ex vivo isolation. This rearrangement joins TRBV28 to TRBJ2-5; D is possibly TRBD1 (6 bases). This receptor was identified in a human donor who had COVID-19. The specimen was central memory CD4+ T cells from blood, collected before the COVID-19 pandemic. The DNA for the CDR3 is TGTGCCAGCAGAGCCACCGGGACATCACGAGGTGAGACCCAGTACTTC. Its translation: CASRATGTSRGETQYF.